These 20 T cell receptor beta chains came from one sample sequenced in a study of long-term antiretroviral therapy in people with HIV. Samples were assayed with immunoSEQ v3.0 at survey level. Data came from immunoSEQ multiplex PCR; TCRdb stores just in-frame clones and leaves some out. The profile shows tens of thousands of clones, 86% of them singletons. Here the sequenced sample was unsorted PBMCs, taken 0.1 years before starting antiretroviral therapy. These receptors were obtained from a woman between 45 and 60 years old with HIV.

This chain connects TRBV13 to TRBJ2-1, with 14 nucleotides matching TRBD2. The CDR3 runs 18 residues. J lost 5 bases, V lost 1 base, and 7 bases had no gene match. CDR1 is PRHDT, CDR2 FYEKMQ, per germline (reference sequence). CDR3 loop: CASSLEGTSGGHHNEQFF. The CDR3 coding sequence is TGTGCCAGCAGCTTAGAAGGGACTAGCGGGGGCCATCACAATGAGCAGTTCTTC.

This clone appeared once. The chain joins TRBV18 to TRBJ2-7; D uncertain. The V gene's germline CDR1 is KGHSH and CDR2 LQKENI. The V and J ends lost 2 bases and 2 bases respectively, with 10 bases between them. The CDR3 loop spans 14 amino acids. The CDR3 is CASSPGGPTYEQYF. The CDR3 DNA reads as TGTGCCAGCTCACCAGGTGGTCCCACCTACGAGCAGTACTTC.

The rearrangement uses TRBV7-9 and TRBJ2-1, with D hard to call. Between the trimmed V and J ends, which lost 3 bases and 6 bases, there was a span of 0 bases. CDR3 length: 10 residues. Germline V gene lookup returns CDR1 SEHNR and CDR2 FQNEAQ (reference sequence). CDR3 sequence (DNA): TGTGCCAGCAGCTTCAATGAGCAGTTCTTC. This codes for CASSFNEQFF.

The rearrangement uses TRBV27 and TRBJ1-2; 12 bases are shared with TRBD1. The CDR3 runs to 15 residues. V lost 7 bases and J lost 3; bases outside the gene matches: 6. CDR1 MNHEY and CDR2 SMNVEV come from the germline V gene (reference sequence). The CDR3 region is CASKSGTGGYYGYTF. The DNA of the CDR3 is TGTGCCAGCAAGTCCGGGACAGGGGGCTACTATGGCTACACCTTC.

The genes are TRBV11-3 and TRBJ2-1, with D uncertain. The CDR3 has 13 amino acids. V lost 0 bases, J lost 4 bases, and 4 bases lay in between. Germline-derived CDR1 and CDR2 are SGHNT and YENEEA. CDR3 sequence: CASSLEGYNEQFF. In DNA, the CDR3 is TGTGCCAGCAGCTTAGAAGGGTACAATGAGCAGTTCTTC. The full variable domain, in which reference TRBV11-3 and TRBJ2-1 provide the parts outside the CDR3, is EAGVVQSPRYKIIEKKQPVAFWCNPISGHNTLYWYLQNLGQGPELLIRYENEEAVDDSQLPKDRFSAERLKGVDSTLKIQPAELGDSAVYLCASSLEGYNEQFFGPGTRLTVL.

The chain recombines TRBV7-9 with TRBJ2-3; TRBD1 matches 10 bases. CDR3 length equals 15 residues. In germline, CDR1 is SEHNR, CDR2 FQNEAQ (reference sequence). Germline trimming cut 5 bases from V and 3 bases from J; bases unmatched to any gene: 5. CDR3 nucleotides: TGTGCCAGCAGCCGGGGGACAGGGGTTACAGATACGCAGTATTTT. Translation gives CASSRGTGVTDTQYF.

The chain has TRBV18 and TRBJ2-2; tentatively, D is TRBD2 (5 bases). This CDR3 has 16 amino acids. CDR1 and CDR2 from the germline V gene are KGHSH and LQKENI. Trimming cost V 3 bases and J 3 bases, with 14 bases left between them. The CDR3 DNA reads TGTGCCAGCTCACCGAAAGAGGGCATGCACACCGGGGAGCTGTTTTTT. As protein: CASSPKEGMHTGELFF.

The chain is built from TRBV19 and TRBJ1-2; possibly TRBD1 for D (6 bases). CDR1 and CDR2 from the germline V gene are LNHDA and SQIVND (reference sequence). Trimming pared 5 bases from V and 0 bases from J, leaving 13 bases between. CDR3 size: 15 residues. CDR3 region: CASSGRDTPNYGYTF. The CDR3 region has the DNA TGTGCCAGTAGTGGAAGGGACACCCCTAACTATGGCTACACCTTC.

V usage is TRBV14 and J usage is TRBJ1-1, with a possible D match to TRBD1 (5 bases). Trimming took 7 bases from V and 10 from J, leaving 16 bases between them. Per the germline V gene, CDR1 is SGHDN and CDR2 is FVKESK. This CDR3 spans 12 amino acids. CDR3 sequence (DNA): TGTGCCAGCACGAGAGTGGGGGAGCGAGCTTTCTTT. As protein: CASTRVGERAFF.

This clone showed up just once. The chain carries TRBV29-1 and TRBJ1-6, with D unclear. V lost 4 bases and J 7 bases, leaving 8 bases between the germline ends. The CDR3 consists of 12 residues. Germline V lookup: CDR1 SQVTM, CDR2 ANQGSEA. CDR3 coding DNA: TGCAGCGTTGCGAGCGCCAATTCACCCCTCCACTTT. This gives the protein CSVASANSPLHF.

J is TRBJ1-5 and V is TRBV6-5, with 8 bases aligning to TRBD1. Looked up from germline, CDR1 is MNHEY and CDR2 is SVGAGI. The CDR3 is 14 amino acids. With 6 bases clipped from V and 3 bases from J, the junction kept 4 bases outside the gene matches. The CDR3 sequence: CASSRDRINQPQHF. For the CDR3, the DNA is TGTGCCAGCAGCCGGGACAGGATCAATCAGCCCCAGCATTTT.

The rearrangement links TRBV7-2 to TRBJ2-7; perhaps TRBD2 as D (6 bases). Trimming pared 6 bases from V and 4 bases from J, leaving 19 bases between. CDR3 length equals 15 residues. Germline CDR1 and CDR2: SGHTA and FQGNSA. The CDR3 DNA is TGTGCCAGCAGGGAGGGCCAGTCCCGAGGGTACGAGCAGTACTTC. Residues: CASREGQSRGYEQYF.

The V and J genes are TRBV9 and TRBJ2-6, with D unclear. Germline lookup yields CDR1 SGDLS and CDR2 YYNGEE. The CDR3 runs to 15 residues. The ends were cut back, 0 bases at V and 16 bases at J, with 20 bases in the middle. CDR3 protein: CASSVVGLGQATLTF. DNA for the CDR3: TGTGCCAGCAGCGTAGTGGGATTAGGGCAGGCGACTCTGACTTTC. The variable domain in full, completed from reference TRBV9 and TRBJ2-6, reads DSGVTQTPKHLITATGQRVTLRCSPRSGDLSVYWYQQSLDQGLQFLIQYYNGEERAKGNILERFSAQQFPDLHSELNLSSLELGDSALYFCASSVVGLGQATLTFGAGSRLTVL.

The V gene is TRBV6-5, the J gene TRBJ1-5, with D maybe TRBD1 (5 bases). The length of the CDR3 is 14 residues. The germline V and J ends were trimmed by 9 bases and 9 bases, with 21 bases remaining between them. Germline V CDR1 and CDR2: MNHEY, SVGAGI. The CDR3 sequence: CASRAGQIGPPQHF. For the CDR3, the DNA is TGTGCCAGTCGAGCAGGGCAGATCGGACCGCCCCAGCATTTT.

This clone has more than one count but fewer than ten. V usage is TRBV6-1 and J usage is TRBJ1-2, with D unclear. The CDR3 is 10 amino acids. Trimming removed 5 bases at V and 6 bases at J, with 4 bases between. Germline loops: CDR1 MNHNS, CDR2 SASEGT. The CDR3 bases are TGTGCCAGCAGTTATCATGGCTACACCTTC. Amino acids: CASSYHGYTF.

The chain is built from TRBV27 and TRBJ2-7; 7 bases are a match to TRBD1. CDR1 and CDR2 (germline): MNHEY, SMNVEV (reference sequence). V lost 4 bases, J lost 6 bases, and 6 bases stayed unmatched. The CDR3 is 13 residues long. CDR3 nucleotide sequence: TGTGCCAGCAGTTCCCGACAGGGCGGCGAGCAGTACTTC. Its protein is CASSSRQGGEQYF.

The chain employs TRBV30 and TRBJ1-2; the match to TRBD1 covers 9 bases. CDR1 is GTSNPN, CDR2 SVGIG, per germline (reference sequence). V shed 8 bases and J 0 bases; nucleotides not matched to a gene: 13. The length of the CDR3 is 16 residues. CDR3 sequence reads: CARRPTGGGANYGYTF. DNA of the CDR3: TGTGCCAGGCGGCCGACAGGGGGGGGAGCTAACTATGGCTACACCTTC.

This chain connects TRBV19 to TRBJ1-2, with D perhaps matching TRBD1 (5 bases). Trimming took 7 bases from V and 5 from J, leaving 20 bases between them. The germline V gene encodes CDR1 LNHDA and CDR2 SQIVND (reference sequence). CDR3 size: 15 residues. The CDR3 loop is CASTTDHDSDYGYTF. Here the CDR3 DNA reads TGTGCCAGTACGACGGACCATGACAGTGATTATGGCTACACCTTC.

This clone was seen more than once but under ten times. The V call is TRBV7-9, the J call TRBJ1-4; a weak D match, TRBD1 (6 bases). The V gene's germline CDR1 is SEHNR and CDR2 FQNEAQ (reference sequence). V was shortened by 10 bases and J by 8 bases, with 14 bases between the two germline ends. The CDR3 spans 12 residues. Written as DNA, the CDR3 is TGTGCCACCCCGGGACAAGGGGAAAAACTGTTTTTT. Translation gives CATPGQGEKLFF.

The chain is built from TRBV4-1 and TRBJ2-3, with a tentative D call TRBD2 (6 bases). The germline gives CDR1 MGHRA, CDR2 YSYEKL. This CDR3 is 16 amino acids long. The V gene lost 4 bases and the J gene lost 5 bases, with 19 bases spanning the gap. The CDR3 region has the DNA TGCGCCAGCAGCCGCCCGACTCCCGGGGGAAGAGATACGCAGTATTTT. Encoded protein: CASSRPTPGGRDTQYF.